The 29 T cell receptor beta chains in this list originate from one sample, sequenced in a study of T cell repertoires in cytomegalovirus infection. TCRdb recomputed calls from the reads with MiXCR, one row per CDR3 protein. The sample has around 340,000 distinct CDR3 sequences, under 35% seen once. No antigen has been identified for these receptors. Source: cultured PBMCs, taken from culture after CMV antigen stimulation. The receptor source for this set is a human donor in good health (CMV status not recorded). Some clones in this sample may be carry-over from other donors' samples.

The chain links TRBV6-5 to TRBJ2-3; D is undetermined. The CDR3 totals 13 residues. Germline V gene sequence: CDR1 MNHEY, CDR2 SVGAGI. V lost 8 bases, J lost 2 bases, and 11 bases lay in between. CDR3 in amino acids: CASREPLTDTQYF. The CDR3 nucleotides read TGTGCCAGCCGCGAGCCCCTCACAGATACGCAGTATTTT.

Note on this clonotype: A much larger clone differs by one base, so this may be a read error. The V and J genes are TRBV7-2 and TRBJ1-1, with a tentative D call TRBD1 (6 bases). The CDR3 has 13 residues. The germline V gene encodes CDR1 SGHTA and CDR2 FQGNSA. V was cut by 4 bases and J by 0 bases, with 6 bases left in between. CDR3 in amino acids: CASSWDMNTEAFF. In nucleotides, the CDR3 is TGTGCCAGCAGCTGGGACATGAACACTGAAGCTTTCTTT.

The chain is built from TRBV12-3 or TRBV12-4 and TRBJ1-1, with 7 positions matching TRBD1. J was trimmed by 11 bases and V by 7 bases; bases with no gene match: 10. The CDR3 consists of 12 residues. The CDR3 DNA reads as TGTGCCAGCAAGATAACAGGGGTGGAGGCTTTCTTT. Its translation: CASKITGVEAFF.

J is TRBJ1-1 and V is TRBV2, with 8 bases identical to TRBD1. J gave up 4 bases and V 4 bases, and 11 bases lay outside the gene matches. The CDR3 consists of 16 residues. Per the germline V gene, CDR1 is SNHLY and CDR2 is FYNNEI. The CDR3: CASSGTGIGMPTEAFF. The CDR3 DNA reads TGTGCCAGCAGTGGGACAGGGATTGGGATGCCCACTGAAGCTTTCTTT.

In its sample, this clonotype was seen a few times. This chain links TRBV19 with TRBJ1-5; D perhaps matches TRBD1 (6 bases). The CDR3 is 16 residues long. Germline assignment: CDR1 LNHDA and CDR2 SQIVND (reference sequence). Between the trimmed V and J ends, which lost 8 bases and 1 base, there was a span of 18 bases. The CDR3 protein is CASSEGGGRSNQPQHF. In DNA form, the CDR3 reads TGTGCCAGTTCGGAGGGGGGAGGTCGGAGCAATCAGCCCCAGCATTTT.

The chain uses TRBV28 and TRBJ2-2; unclear D gene. CDR3 length: 13 residues. Germline assignment: CDR1 MDHEN and CDR2 SYDVKM. Trimming removed 7 bases at V and 3 bases at J, with 9 bases between. CDR3 DNA sequence: TGTGCCAGCACCACGGCCGACACCGGGGAGCTGTTTTTT. Amino acids: CASTTADTGELFF. The whole variable domain, filled in from reference TRBV28 and TRBJ2-2, reads DVKVTQSSRYLVKRTGEKVFLECVQDMDHENMFWYRQDPGLGLRLIYFSYDVKMKEKGDIPEGYSVSREKKERFSLILESASTNQTSMYLCASTTADTGELFFGEGSRLTVL.

This clonotype occurred a few times. The chain recombines TRBV7-8 with TRBJ1-4; no clear D. This CDR3 has 14 amino acids. Germline lookup yields CDR1 SGHVS and CDR2 FQNEAQ. V lost 1 base and J 3 bases, leaving 6 bases between the germline ends. This chain's CDR3 is CASSLVLANEKLFF. CDR3 coding DNA: TGTGCCAGCAGCTTAGTGCTGGCTAATGAAAAACTGTTTTTT.

The V gene is TRBV5-6, the J gene TRBJ2-3; maybe TRBD2 (5 bases). Between the trimmed V and J ends, which lost 2 bases and 7 bases, there was a span of 14 bases. Per germline, CDR1 SGHDT and CDR2 YYEEEE. The CDR3 covers 14 residues. CDR3 coding DNA: TGTGCCAGCAGCTTCGCGTCTAGCTTGAATACGCAGTATTTT. It is translated as CASSFASSLNTQYF. The variable domain in full, completed from reference TRBV5-6 and TRBJ2-3, reads DAGVTQSPTHLIKTRGQQVTLRCSPKSGHDTVSWYQQALGQGPQFIFQYYEEEERQRGNFPDRFSGHQFPNYSSELNVNALLLGDSALYLCASSFASSLNTQYFGPGTRLTVL.

The chain has TRBV27 and TRBJ1-2; weak D call: TRBD1 (5 bases). V lost 7 bases and J lost 8, with 23 bases in between. CDR3 length equals 15 residues. Per the germline V gene, CDR1 is MNHEY and CDR2 is SMNVEV (reference sequence). The CDR3 DNA reads TGTGCCAGCATTTATTCCCCGACCGGGGGGGGGGGCTACACCTTC. Residues: CASIYSPTGGGGYTF.

This clonotype showed up just a few times. The rearrangement links TRBV28 to TRBJ2-1; D is perhaps TRBD2 (5 bases). Trimming took off 6 bases at V and 13 bases at J, with 19 bases between the two ends. The CDR3 is made up of 13 amino acids. Germline V gene sequence: CDR1 MDHEN, CDR2 SYDVKM. The CDR3 loop is CASSFDGPSSQFF. The DNA for the CDR3 is TGTGCCAGCAGCTTCGATGGCCCCTCTAGCCAGTTCTTC.

The rearrangement links TRBV4-1 to TRBJ2-3; 13 nucleotides match TRBD2. This CDR3 is 17 amino acids long. V lost 4 bases to trimming and J lost 4 bases; unmatched junction nucleotides: 8. Per germline, CDR1 MGHRA and CDR2 YSYEKL. CDR3 loop: CASSPSATSGRADTQYF. CDR3 in DNA: TGCGCCAGCAGCCCCTCTGCCACTAGCGGGAGGGCAGATACGCAGTATTTT.

The chain joins TRBV12-3 or TRBV12-4 to TRBJ1-6; possibly TRBD1 for D (6 bases). V dropped 7 bases and J dropped 7 bases, with 8 bases sitting between them. The CDR3 length is 12 residues. The DNA of the CDR3 is TGTGCCAGCAACAGGGTGAATTCACCCCTCCACTTT. Protein: CASNRVNSPLHF.

The J gene is TRBJ2-5, the V gene TRBV5-6, with TRBD1 matching over 9 bases. V trimming: 9 bases; J trimming: 1 base; junction bases outside the gene matches: 7. The CDR3 extends over 14 amino acids. The germline gives CDR1 SGHDT, CDR2 YYEEEE. CDR3 nucleotide sequence: TGTGCCACAACAGCGGGACAGGGCCAAGAGACCCAGTACTTC. Its protein product is CATTAGQGQETQYF. Supplemented by reference TRBV5-6 and TRBJ2-5, the full variable domain reads DAGVTQSPTHLIKTRGQQVTLRCSPKSGHDTVSWYQQALGQGPQFIFQYYEEEERQRGNFPDRFSGHQFPNYSSELNVNALLLGDSALYLCATTAGQGQETQYFGPGTRLLVL.

This clonotype is categorized as medium-sized. The chain combines TRBV7-8 with TRBJ1-5; weak D call: TRBD1 (5 bases). V was clipped by 5 bases and J by 6 bases, with 20 bases between them. The CDR3 is made up of 16 amino acids. Germline CDR1 SGHVS, CDR2 FQNEAQ. The CDR3 reads CASSDASGRRGQPQHF. The CDR3, as DNA: TGTGCCAGCAGCGATGCCTCCGGGCGGAGGGGTCAGCCCCAGCATTTT.

This clonotype showed up just once. CDR3 sequence: CASSRNGAKNIQYF. The DNA of the CDR3 is TGTGCCAGCAGTCGAAACGGGGCCAAAAACATTCAGTACTTC. This sequence joins TRBV11-2 and TRBJ2-4; D gene uncertain. This CDR3 is 14 amino acids long. Germline V gene lookup returns CDR1 SGHAT and CDR2 FQNNGV. With 6 bases removed from V and 1 base from J, the gap between germline ends came to 10 bases.

The chain has TRBV4-1 and TRBJ1-2, with D tentatively TRBD1 (6 bases). V dropped 4 bases and J dropped 4 bases, with 19 bases sitting between them. The CDR3 contains 16 residues. Germline V lookup: CDR1 MGHRA, CDR2 YSYEKL. In nucleotides, the CDR3 is TGCGCCAGCAGCCCGGAGGGGGAAAATGTCATCTATGGCTACACCTTC. Protein: CASSPEGENVIYGYTF.

The genes are TRBV4-2 and TRBJ1-2; tentatively, D is TRBD1 (6 bases). Germline V gene sequence: CDR1 LGHNA, CDR2 YNFKEQ. Trimming stripped 1 base from V and 6 bases from J, with 12 bases between. The CDR3 consists of 14 residues. The CDR3 here is CASSQGVGTNGYTF. CDR3 DNA sequence: TGTGCCAGCAGCCAAGGAGTTGGGACAAATGGCTACACCTTC.

In its sample, this clonotype was seen a few times. This chain uses TRBV4-2 with TRBJ2-1; 14 bases are shared with TRBD2. V dropped 1 base and J dropped 7; count of bases not matched to a gene: 3. The CDR3 runs to 16 residues. The germline V gene encodes CDR1 LGHNA and CDR2 YNFKEQ. The CDR3 DNA reads as TGTGCCAGCAGCCAAGGACTAGCGGGGGGGGTAAATGAGCAGTTCTTC. Protein product: CASSQGLAGGVNEQFF.

The V call is TRBV5-1, the J call TRBJ1-5; tentative D call: TRBD1 (5 bases). CDR1 is SGHRS and CDR2 is YFSETQ in the germline V gene. This CDR3 is built from 15 residues. V lost 4 bases to trimming and J lost 1 base, with 12 bases between them. CDR3 DNA sequence: TGCGCCAGCAGCCCCTCGGAGGGGAGCAATCAGCCCCAGCATTTT. Its protein is CASSPSEGSNQPQHF.

For the CDR3, the DNA is TGCAGTGCTAGCCCCCCTACCGTACTCTACAATGAGCAGTTCTTC. Residues: CSASPPTVLYNEQFF. This chain joins TRBV20-1 and TRBJ2-1; D is undetermined. The germline gives CDR1 DFQATT, CDR2 SNEGSKA (reference sequence). The CDR3 has 15 residues. Trimming took off 3 bases at V and 3 bases at J, with 15 bases between the two ends.

The chain joins TRBV12-3 or TRBV12-4 to TRBJ2-7; 12 bases are shared with TRBD1. After removal of 5 bases from V and 7 bases from J, the junction contained 6 bases not matched to a gene. The CDR3 extends over 14 amino acids. The CDR3 DNA is TGTGCCAGCAGTAACCGGGACAGGGGGCGAGAGCAGTACTTC. This codes for CASSNRDRGREQYF.

This sequence joins TRBV5-1 and TRBJ2-7, with 8 bases matching TRBD1. After removal of 6 bases from V and 6 bases from J, the junction contained 8 bases not matched to a gene. Germline-derived CDR1 and CDR2 are SGHRS and YFSETQ. This CDR3 is built from 13 residues. The CDR3: CASIEDRAGEQYF. CDR3 nucleotide sequence: TGCGCCAGCATCGAGGACAGGGCCGGCGAGCAGTACTTC.

This clonotype showed up just a few times. This sequence joins TRBV20-1 and TRBJ1-5, with 8 bases matching TRBD1. Germline V gene lookup returns CDR1 DFQATT and CDR2 SNEGSKA (reference sequence). CDR3 size: 17 residues. The trim removed 3 bases at V and 2 bases at J, leaving 12 bases unmatched. Written as DNA, the CDR3 is TGCAGTGCTAGGGACCAGGGGGCTCGGACGGGCAATCAGCCCCAGCATTTT. Its translation is CSARDQGARTGNQPQHF.

This clonotype was seen more than once but under ten times. The rearrangement joins TRBV28 to TRBJ1-1; no clear D. CDR1 is MDHEN and CDR2 is SYDVKM in the germline V gene. V lost 7 bases, J lost 1 base, and 13 bases lay in between. This CDR3 spans 14 amino acids. The CDR3 reads CASIIGSPNTEAFF. The DNA of the CDR3 is TGTGCCAGCATAATAGGGTCCCCGAACACTGAAGCTTTCTTT.

The DNA of the CDR3 is TGTGCCAGCACCAACAGGGGTAGTGGAAACACCATATATTTT. It yields the protein CASTNRGSGNTIYF. This rearrangement joins TRBV12-3 or TRBV12-4 to TRBJ1-3; 7 bases are shared with TRBD1. The CDR3 covers 14 residues. V trimming: 7 bases; J trimming: 3 bases; junction bases outside the gene matches: 6.

The V and J genes are TRBV7-6 and TRBJ1-1, with a weak D call TRBD1 (6 bases). Trimming removed 4 bases from V and 3 bases from J, with 21 bases in between. The CDR3 is 17 amino acids. The V gene's germline CDR1 is SGHVS and CDR2 FNYEAQ. In nucleotides, the CDR3 is TGTGCCAGCAGCTCTACGACAAGGGGGAGGAAGCACACTGAAGCTTTCTTT. This codes for CASSSTTRGRKHTEAFF.

This clonotype was seen only a few times. The V gene is TRBV28, the J gene TRBJ1-2; the D is unclear. The CDR3 length is 13 residues. V lost 7 bases to trimming and J lost 2 bases, with 11 bases between them. Germline loops: CDR1 MDHEN, CDR2 SYDVKM. The CDR3 loop is CASISSRNYGYTF. The DNA of the CDR3 is TGTGCCAGCATTTCGTCCAGGAACTATGGCTACACCTTC.

This chain connects TRBV7-4 to TRBJ2-5; D is ambiguous. CDR3 length equals 14 residues. The germline V gene has CDR1 SGHVT and CDR2 SQSDAQ. Trimming took off 3 bases at V and 7 bases at J, with 15 bases between the two ends. The CDR3 spells CASSLDKGGGTQYF. In DNA, the CDR3 is TGTGCCAGCAGCTTGGATAAGGGTGGCGGGACCCAGTACTTC.

This clonotype occurred a few times. The chain combines TRBV9 with TRBJ1-4; 8 positions agree with TRBD1. This CDR3 spans 14 amino acids. V trimming: 0 bases; J trimming: 8 bases; junction bases outside the gene matches: 3. Germline values: CDR1 SGDLS, CDR2 YYNGEE. CDR3 protein: CASSVGGQEEKLFF. The CDR3 nucleotides are TGTGCCAGCAGCGTAGGGGGACAGGAGGAAAAACTGTTTTTT.